In this sample, the clone carrying this T cell receptor (beta chain) turned up a few times. This record belongs to a study of shared clonotypes between healthy human individuals. The table came from immunoSEQ multiplex PCR; TCRdb's copy has only in-frame clones and leaves some out. Of about 1.1 million clones detected, 70% to 80% appear once; the ten largest clones hold 0.5% to 0.6%. Sequencing was done on a sample of memory CD4+ T cells from PBMCs. The subset is: CD45RA-negative fraction. The clonotype originates from a man younger than 35 in good health. Some clones in this sample may be carry-over from other donors' samples.

The CDR3 region is CASAGGTTEAFF. CDR3 nucleotide sequence: TGTGCCAGCGCGGGCGGCACTACTGAAGCTTTCTTT. The V and J genes are TRBV28 and TRBJ1-1; D not certain. CDR1 and CDR2 from the germline V gene are MDHEN and SYDVKM. The CDR3 loop spans 12 amino acids. V gave up 8 bases and J gave up 5 bases, with 12 bases separating them.